These T cell receptor beta chains were read from a single sample in a study of blood T cell repertoires in COVID-19. Clones were read by immunoSEQ multiplex PCR, and TCRdb kept only the in-frame ones, dropping some. The sample records 200,000 to 250,000 clones, roughly 86% being singletons. The sequenced material came from PBMCs or T cells enriched from blood (not recorded which). These receptors originate from a man between 18 and 29 years old with acute COVID-19. The CDR3 runs from the conserved cysteine through the conserved F or W. The order of the fields is D gene, V gene, clone size, J gene, CDR3 protein, CDR3 DNA. A D gene is named only where the DNA matches it firmly. Expanded clones are given a class, and other clones once, few, many or no size at all.

TRBD1	TRBV28	.	TRBJ1-5	CASSLRTGVHQPQHF	TGTGCCAGCAGTTTACGGACAGGGGTTCATCAGCCCCAGCATTTT
.	TRBV9	.	TRBJ1-4	CASSDRNEKLFF	TGTGCCAGCAGCGACAGGAATGAAAAACTGTTTTTT
.	TRBV5-1	.	TRBJ2-2	CASSLETGRTGELFF	TGCGCCAGCAGCTTGGAGACAGGGAGGACCGGGGAGCTGTTTTTT
TRBD1	TRBV19	.	TRBJ2-3	CASSVRDSAVTDTQYF	TGTGCCAGTAGTGTCCGGGACAGTGCTGTCACAGATACGCAGTATTTT
.	TRBV19	once	TRBJ1-5	CASSKGLWGSGDSNQPQHF	TGTGCCAGTAGTAAAGGGCTATGGGGATCCGGGGATAGCAATCAGCCCCAGCATTTT
TRBD1	TRBV5-1	.	TRBJ1-2	CASSTPGQGSSYGYTF	TGCGCCAGCAGCACACCGGGACAGGGCTCAAGCTATGGCTACACCTTC
TRBD1	TRBV7-9	.	TRBJ1-4	CASSPRDRMEEKLFF	TGTGCCAGCAGCCCCCGGGACAGGATGGAAGAAAAACTGTTTTTT
TRBD1	TRBV3-1/TRBV3-2	few	TRBJ1-4	CASSQGTGDYEKLFF	TGTGCCAGCAGCCAAGGAACAGGGGACTATGAAAAACTGTTTTTT
.	TRBV5-4	.	TRBJ2-1	CASSQTGGDEQFF	TGTGCCAGCAGCCAGACTGGAGGGGATGAGCAGTTCTTC
TRBD1	TRBV7-9	.	TRBJ2-7	CALDRIHEQYF	TGTGCCTTGGACAGGATCCACGAGCAGTACTTC
.	TRBV4-1	few	TRBJ1-1	CASTSFTTGNTEAFF	TGCGCCAGCACCTCTTTCACGACGGGGAACACTGAAGCTTTCTTT
TRBD1	TRBV11-3	.	TRBJ2-1	CASSLAETGDNEQFF	TGTGCCAGCAGCTTAGCGGAGACAGGGGACAATGAGCAGTTCTTC
TRBD1	TRBV19	.	TRBJ1-2	CASSNRDSYGYTF	TGTGCCAGTAGTAACCGGGACAGCTATGGCTACACCTTC
TRBD1	TRBV24-1	once	TRBJ2-1	CATGVDREYGEQFF	TGTGCCACCGGTGTGGACAGGGAGTATGGTGAGCAGTTCTTC
.	TRBV5-6	.	TRBJ1-5	CASRSGERGQPQHF	TGTGCCAGCAGGTCGGGAGAAAGGGGACAGCCCCAGCATTTT
.	TRBV10-3	.	TRBJ2-1	CAISWGTSSYNEQFF	TGTGCCATCAGTTGGGGGACAAGCTCCTACAATGAGCAGTTCTTC
TRBD2	TRBV4-2	.	TRBJ2-7	CASSQDLKGLAGAQYF	TGTGCCAGCAGCCAAGACTTGAAGGGACTAGCGGGCGCGCAGTACTTC
.	TRBV10-1	once	TRBJ1-1	CASSEGGTLGAFF	TGCGCCAGCAGTGAGGGAGGGACGCTTGGGGCTTTCTTT
.	TRBV25-1	.	TRBJ2-3	CASRDTSSQDTQYF	TGTGCCAGCAGGGATACTAGTTCACAAGATACGCAGTATTTT
.	TRBV6-4	.	TRBJ2-3	CASSSSPPRGACTQYF	TGTGCCAGCAGTTCCTCTCCACCACGAGGAGCATGTACGCAGTATTTT
.	TRBV27	once	TRBJ2-1	CASSLPLRVDSTMEQFF	TGTGCCAGCAGTTTACCCCTGAGGGTAGACTCAACAATGGAGCAGTTCTTC
TRBD1	TRBV10-3	.	TRBJ1-2	CATALDRGEYGYTF	TGTGCCACCGCTTTAGACAGGGGGGAGTATGGCTACACCTTC
.	TRBV7-6	.	TRBJ1-3	CASSSTDAGNTIYF	TGTGCCAGCAGCTCCACAGATGCAGGAAACACCATATATTTT
TRBD2	TRBV2	.	TRBJ2-3	CASIQGGTSESTDTQYF	TGTGCCAGCATTCAGGGGGGGACTAGCGAAAGCACAGATACGCAGTATTTT
.	TRBV30	.	TRBJ1-3	CAAESPRGTIYF	TGTGCGGCGGAGTCACCCCGCGGCACCATATATTTT
.	TRBV29-1	.	TRBJ2-7	CSILSQGVFPYEQYF	TGCAGCATTCTCTCACAGGGAGTTTTCCCCTACGAGCAGTACTTC
TRBD1	TRBV18	.	TRBJ1-4	CASSPPSFTAGGGEKLFF	TGTGCCAGCTCACCACCGAGCTTTACGGCAGGGGGAGGCGAAAAACTGTTTTTT
.	TRBV5-1	.	TRBJ2-5	CASGNLDKTQETQYF	TGCGCCAGCGGGAACCTGGACAAGACTCAAGAGACCCAGTACTTC
TRBD2	TRBV7-2	.	TRBJ2-1	CASSLRLANEQFF	TGTGCCAGCAGCTTACGACTAGCCAATGAGCAGTTCTTC
TRBD1	TRBV9	.	TRBJ2-3	CASSVGPGTGNTDTQYF	TGTGCCAGCAGCGTAGGACCCGGGACAGGGAACACAGATACGCAGTATTTT
.	TRBV15	.	TRBJ1-1	CATSLDRNTEAFF	TGTGCCACCAGCCTGGACAGAAACACTGAAGCTTTCTTT
.	TRBV6-1	.	TRBJ1-5	CASSEARNSNQPQHF	TGTGCCAGCAGTGAAGCCAGGAATAGCAATCAGCCCCAGCATTTT
TRBD2	TRBV20-1	.	TRBJ2-7	CSASGASRGSGSLYF	TGCAGTGCTAGTGGTGCCAGTCGAGGAAGCGGGAGTTTGTACTTC
TRBD1	TRBV10-3	.	TRBJ2-1	CAISIDRGGYNEQFF	TGTGCCATCAGCATCGACAGGGGCGGTTACAATGAGCAGTTCTTC
.	TRBV29-1	.	TRBJ2-7	CSVEAPGNGYEQYF	TGCAGCGTTGAAGCGCCAGGAAACGGCTACGAGCAGTACTTC
.	TRBV3-1/TRBV3-2	once	TRBJ1-5	CASSQEAQPQHF	TGTGCCAGCAGCCAAGAAGCCCAGCCCCAGCATTTT
TRBD1	TRBV28	.	TRBJ1-6	CASSTNRGTHNSPLHF	TGTGCCAGCAGTACGAACAGGGGGACACATAATTCACCCCTCCACTTT
.	TRBV7-9	.	TRBJ1-3	CASSLITAGDTIYF	TGTGCCAGCAGCTTAATCACCGCCGGGGACACCATATATTTT
TRBD1	TRBV24-1	.	TRBJ2-6	CATSPTGLGANVLTF	TGTGCCACCAGTCCGACAGGGCTCGGGGCCAACGTCCTGACTTTC
TRBD1	TRBV6-5	.	TRBJ2-7	CASSSTGVSSYEQYF	TGTGCCAGCAGTTCCACAGGGGTCAGCTCCTACGAGCAGTACTTC
TRBD1	TRBV11-1	.	TRBJ1-2	CASSLVGGVTGYTF	TGTGCCAGCAGCTTGGTAGGGGGCGTCACTGGCTACACCTTC
.	TRBV19	once	TRBJ2-1	CASSMTGVSYNEQFF	TGTGCCAGTAGTATGACAGGCGTCTCCTACAATGAGCAGTTCTTC